This T cell receptor beta chain was obtained from a study of patients and donors after allogeneic stem cell transplantation. V was pared by 3 bases and J by 8 bases, with 19 bases between. The CDR3 contains 14 residues. The germline CDR1 and CDR2 sequences are DFQATT and SNEGSKA (reference sequence). This clonotype was seen only a few times. MiXCR was run by TCRdb on the RT-PCR reads, yielding one entry per CDR3 protein. Of 200,000 to 250,000 distinct CDR3 sequences listed, 12% to 15% are singletons. J is TRBJ1-2 and V is TRBV20-1, with TRBD1 as a possible D gene (5 bases). The TCR comes from a human donor who was either an allogeneic HSCT recipient or a stem cell or donor lymphocyte infusion donor (not recorded which). It is not recorded whose cells these are; they may come from a transplant donor. The sequenced sample consisted of blood, either unsorted or a sorted T cell fraction (not recorded which). In DNA form, the CDR3 reads TGCAGTGCTAGGTTCGACAGTCTACCCTTGGGCTACACCTTC. Translated: CSARFDSLPLGYTF.